This TCR beta chain was recovered during a study of identical twins. General study findings and limits: These conclusions were based on statistical analysis (cross-sectional, not following the same donors).

MiXCR, applied by TCRdb to the 5' RACE reads, yields one record per CDR3 protein. The table has over 600,000 distinct CDR3 sequences, 21% seen once; the top ten hold 4.3%. This clonotype occurred a few times. Its antigen is as yet unknown. Every donor was a healthy Caucasian. From germline, CDR1 is SGHRS and CDR2 YFSETQ. V lost 6 bases, J lost 4 bases, and 4 bases stayed unmatched. CDR3 length: 13 amino acids. The sample also formed part of further work on T cells expressing NK-cell markers. That investigation notes: These clonotypes, the leaders elsewhere, also led the CD3+CD56-NKG2C+ fraction in a handful of donors.

The TCR was taken from a young woman in good health. Material: PBMCs. This chain links TRBV5-1 with TRBJ2-7; 10 bases fit TRBD2. The CDR3 DNA reads as TGCGCCAGCAAGCTAGCGGGGGCTTACGAGCAGTACTTC. Amino acid sequence: CASKLAGAYEQYF. The whole variable domain, filled in from reference TRBV5-1 and TRBJ2-7, reads KAGVTQTPRYLIKTRGQQVTLSCSPISGHRSVSWYQQTPGQGLQFLFEYFSETQRNKGNFPGRFSGRQFSNSRSEMNVSTLELGDSALYLCASKLAGAYEQYFGPGTRLTVT.